The rows below give T cell receptor beta chains drawn from one sample of a study of T cells in Graves' hyperthyroidism and ophthalmopathy. TCRdb recomputed calls from the multiplex PCR reads with MiXCR, one row per CDR3 protein. Among a few hundred thousand distinct CDR3 sequences listed, 15% to 19% were seen once. Sequenced input: blood. All receptors derive from a woman aged 18 to 35 with Graves' hyperthyroidism. CDR3s include the opening cysteine and the closing phenylalanine or tryptophan. The order of the fields is V gene, clone size, J gene, D gene, CDR3 DNA, CDR3 protein. D genes are given only for firm matches. Size values are once, few and many counts, or a class for expanded clones, and some rows have none.

V: TRBV12-3/TRBV12-4
size: many
J: TRBJ1-1
D: TRBD1
DNA: TGTGCCAGCAGTTTTAGGACAGGGCCCACTGAAGCTTTCTTT
CDR3: CASSFRTGPTEAFF

V: TRBV28
size: many
J: TRBJ1-5
D: TRBD1
DNA: TGTGCCAGCAGTCCCGCTGGGACAGCAGCAAATCAGCCCCAGCATTTT
CDR3: CASSPAGTAANQPQHF

V: TRBV10-3
size: many
J: TRBJ1-2
D: -
DNA: TGTGCCATCACCGCACGGAAGGGAGCCTATGGCTACACCTTC
CDR3: CAITARKGAYGYTF

V: TRBV2
size: many
J: TRBJ1-1
D: -
DNA: TGTGCCAGCAGCGGTCAGGCCATGAACACTGAAGCTTTCTTT
CDR3: CASSGQAMNTEAFF

V: TRBV3-1
size: many
J: TRBJ2-2
D: TRBD1
DNA: TGTGCCAGCAGCCAGGACAGGACAGGGTACACCGGGGAGCTGTTTTTT
CDR3: CASSQDRTGYTGELFF

V: TRBV7-9
size: -
J: TRBJ1-3
D: -
DNA: TGTGCCAGCAGCCCGTCGGGACGCGGAAACACCATATATTTT
CDR3: CASSPSGRGNTIYF

V: TRBV3-1
size: many
J: TRBJ2-1
D: TRBD2
DNA: TGTGCCAGCAGCCTTAAGCTAGCGGGGGGATACAATGAGCAGTTCTTC
CDR3: CASSLKLAGGYNEQFF

V: TRBV5-5
size: -
J: TRBJ2-2
D: -
DNA: TGTGCCAGCAGCCGAGTAATAGGGGGGACCGGGGAGCTGTTTTTT
CDR3: CASSRVIGGTGELFF

V: TRBV7-8
size: many
J: TRBJ1-3
D: -
DNA: TGTGCCAGCAGCTTGTTAGCCAAGGGGAACACCATATATTTT
CDR3: CASSLLAKGNTIYF

V: TRBV5-6
size: many
J: TRBJ2-5
D: TRBD1
DNA: TGTGCCAGCAGCCCCGGCGACAGGGTCCAGTACTTC
CDR3: CASSPGDRVQYF

V: TRBV5-5
size: many
J: TRBJ1-2
D: TRBD1
DNA: TGTGCCAGCAGCTTGGACAGGGGGCGAAATGGCTACACCTTC
CDR3: CASSLDRGRNGYTF

V: TRBV7-2
size: many
J: TRBJ2-1
D: -
DNA: TGTGCCAGCAGCTTTGGGGCCATACGCAATGAGCAGTTCTTC
CDR3: CASSFGAIRNEQFF

V: TRBV29-1
size: -
J: TRBJ2-3
D: TRBD2
DNA: TGCAGCGCCATCTCGTTAGCGGGGTGGTCGGATACGCAGTATTTT
CDR3: CSAISLAGWSDTQYF

V: TRBV28
size: many
J: TRBJ2-2
D: -
DNA: TGTGCCAGCAGCCCATTCAAATGGACGGTGAACACCGGGGAGCTGTTTTTT
CDR3: CASSPFKWTVNTGELFF

V: TRBV24-1
size: -
J: TRBJ2-7
D: -
DNA: TGTGCCACCAGTGCAGGCACCGAGCGGTACTTC
CDR3: CATSAGTERYF

V: TRBV6-1
size: few
J: TRBJ1-5
D: -
DNA: TGTGCCAGCAACCCTACAGGGTCCCAGCCCCAGCATTTT
CDR3: CASNPTGSQPQHF

V: TRBV6-2/TRBV6-3
size: few
J: TRBJ1-3
D: -
DNA: TGTGCCAGCAGGGTCGCCTCTGGAAACACCATATATTTT
CDR3: CASRVASGNTIYF

V: TRBV28
size: many
J: TRBJ2-5
D: TRBD2
DNA: TGTGCCAGCAGGGCGGGAGGGGAGACCCAGTACTTC
CDR3: CASRAGGETQYF

V: TRBV7-2
size: many
J: TRBJ1-1
D: TRBD1
DNA: TGTGCCAGCAGCTTAGTCCCCGGGACAGGGCCGAACACTGAAGCTTTCTTT
CDR3: CASSLVPGTGPNTEAFF

V: TRBV19
size: few
J: TRBJ2-1
D: -
DNA: TGTGCCAGTAGTCAGTTCAGGGGCAATGAGCAGTTCTTC
CDR3: CASSQFRGNEQFF

V: TRBV29-1
size: -
J: TRBJ1-4
D: -
DNA: TGCAGCGCCCGGGACACCTATGAAAAACTGTTTTTT
CDR3: CSARDTYEKLFF

V: TRBV19
size: once
J: TRBJ1-2
D: -
DNA: TGTGCCACCCTTTGGACGAATGGCTACACCTTC
CDR3: CATLWTNGYTF